This TCR beta chain was captured by sequencing in a study of shared clonotypes between healthy human individuals. Broader study findings: Clonotypes not shared had lower generation probabilities than those common to all four donors.

Nashville, Tennessee was home to all donors, each a Caucasian adult. Deep level was the assay's run setting. In replicate PCRs of sorted subsets, roughly 200 ng DNA, about 30,000 T cell genomes, was used. The method was immunoSEQ multiplex PCR; TCRdb's version includes in-frame clones alone and lacks a portion of them. The sample includes about 1 million clones, about 80% of them seen just once. As concerns this clone: Its antigen remains unidentified.

This TCR came from a man aged 18 to 30 in good health. Sequencing used memory CD4+ T cells sorted from blood. The subset is: CD45RA-negative fraction.

The CDR3 bases are TGTGCCAGCAGTGGGAGTCCTCAAGGGGATACGCAGTATTTT. It codes for CASSGSPQGDTQYF. The chain recombines TRBV2 with TRBJ2-3, with D unresolved. Trimming shortened V by 4 bases and J by 6 bases, and 14 bases separated the two germline ends. The CDR3 covers 14 residues. Germline values: CDR1 SNHLY, CDR2 FYNNEI.